There are many counts of the clone carrying this T cell receptor beta chain. Its antigen is unknown. Trimming stripped 0 bases from V and 5 bases from J, with 2 bases between. Germline V lookup: CDR1 LGHDT, CDR2 YNNKEL (reference sequence). The CDR3 loop spans 12 amino acids. The sample is drawn from a study of CD8 T cells in ankylosing spondylitis. Overall study findings and caveats: CD8+ cells made up the disease-linked clones, which were relatively rare in peripheral blood. Within matched ankylosing spondylitis synovial fluid, disease-linked clones were reportedly significantly enriched. There was a TCR beta motif, made of eight highly homologous variants, that appeared characteristic of ankylosing spondylitis blood.

MiXCR, run by TCRdb on the 5' RACE reads, gives a single entry per CDR3 protein. The table shows about 500,000 distinct CDR3 sequences, with about 13% occurring only once. The receptor comes from a male donor with ankylosing spondylitis. The sequenced material came from blood, either unsorted or a sorted T cell fraction (not recorded which). The chain has TRBV3-1 and TRBJ2-1; D is uncertain. The CDR3 protein is CASSQEDNEQFF. The CDR3 DNA reads as TGTGCCAGCAGCCAAGAAGACAATGAGCAGTTCTTC.